This TCR beta chain was obtained from a study of cytomegalovirus exposure and HLA in healthy donors. Assay: immunoSEQ multiplex PCR; the TCRdb copy retains only in-frame clones and omits some. Of hundreds of thousands of clones listed, roughly 84% are singletons. Germline V gene sequence: CDR1 MGHDK, CDR2 SYGVNS. The CDR3 length is 13 residues. V shed 7 bases and J shed 7 bases, with 16 bases lying between them. This TCR derives from a woman aged 18 to 35 in good health and CMV-seropositive. What was sequenced was PBMCs. The V call is TRBV25-1, the J call TRBJ1-1; D is uncertain. The CDR3 is CASTTVNIDEAFF. The CDR3 DNA reads as TGTGCCAGCACCACAGTGAACATAGATGAAGCTTTCTTT.